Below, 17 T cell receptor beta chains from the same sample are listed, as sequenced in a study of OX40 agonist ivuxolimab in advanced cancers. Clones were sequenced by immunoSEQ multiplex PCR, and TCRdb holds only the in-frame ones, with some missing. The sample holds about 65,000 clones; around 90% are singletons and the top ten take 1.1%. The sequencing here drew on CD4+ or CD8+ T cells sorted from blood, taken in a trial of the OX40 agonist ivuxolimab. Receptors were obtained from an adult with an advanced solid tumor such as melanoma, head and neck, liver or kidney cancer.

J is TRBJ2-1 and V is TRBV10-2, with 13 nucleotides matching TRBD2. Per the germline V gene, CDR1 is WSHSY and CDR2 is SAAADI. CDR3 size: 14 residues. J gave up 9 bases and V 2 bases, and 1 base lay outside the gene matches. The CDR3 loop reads CASSETSGGGEQFF. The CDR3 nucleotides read TGCGCCAGCAGTGAGACTAGCGGGGGGGGTGAGCAGTTCTTC.

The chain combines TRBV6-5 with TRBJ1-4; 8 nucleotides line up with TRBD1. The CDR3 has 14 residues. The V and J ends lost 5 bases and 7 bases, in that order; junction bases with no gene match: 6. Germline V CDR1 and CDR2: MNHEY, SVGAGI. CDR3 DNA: TGTGCCAGCAGTAGGACAGGGTTATTTGAAAAACTGTTTTTT. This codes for CASSRTGLFEKLFF.

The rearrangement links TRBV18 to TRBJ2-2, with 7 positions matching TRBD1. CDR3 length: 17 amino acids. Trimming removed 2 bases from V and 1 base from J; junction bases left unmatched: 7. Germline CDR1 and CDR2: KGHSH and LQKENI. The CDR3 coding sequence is TGTGCCAGCTCACCAGGGCCGGGACAGAGGAACACCGGGGAGCTGTTTTTT. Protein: CASSPGPGQRNTGELFF.

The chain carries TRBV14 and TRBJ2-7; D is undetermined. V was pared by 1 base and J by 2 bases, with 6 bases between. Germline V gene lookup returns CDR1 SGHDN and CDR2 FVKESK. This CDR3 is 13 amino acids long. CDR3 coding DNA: TGTGCCAGCAGCCAAGGGTTCCCCTACGAGCAGTACTTC. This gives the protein CASSQGFPYEQYF.

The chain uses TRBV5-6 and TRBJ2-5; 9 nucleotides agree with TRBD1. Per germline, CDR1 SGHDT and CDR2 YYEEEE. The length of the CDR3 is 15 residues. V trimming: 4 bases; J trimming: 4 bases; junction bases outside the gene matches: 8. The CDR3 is CASSLMGTGIETQYF. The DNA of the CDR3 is TGTGCCAGCAGCCTGATGGGGACAGGGATAGAGACCCAGTACTTC. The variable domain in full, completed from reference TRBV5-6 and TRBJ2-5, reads DAGVTQSPTHLIKTRGQQVTLRCSPKSGHDTVSWYQQALGQGPQFIFQYYEEEERQRGNFPDRFSGHQFPNYSSELNVNALLLGDSALYLCASSLMGTGIETQYFGPGTRLLVL.

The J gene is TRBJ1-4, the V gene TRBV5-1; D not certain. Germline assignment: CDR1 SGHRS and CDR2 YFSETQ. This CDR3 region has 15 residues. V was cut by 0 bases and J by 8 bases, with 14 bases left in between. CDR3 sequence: CASSLASGNGEKLFF. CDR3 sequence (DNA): TGCGCCAGCAGCTTGGCTAGCGGGAACGGGGAAAAACTGTTTTTT.

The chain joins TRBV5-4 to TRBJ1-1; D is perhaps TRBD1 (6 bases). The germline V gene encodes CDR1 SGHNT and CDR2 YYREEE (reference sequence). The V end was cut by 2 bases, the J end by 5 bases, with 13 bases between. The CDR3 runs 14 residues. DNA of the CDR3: TGTGCCAGCAGCTTACAGGGTTCTCGAACTGAAGCTTTCTTT. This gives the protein CASSLQGSRTEAFF.

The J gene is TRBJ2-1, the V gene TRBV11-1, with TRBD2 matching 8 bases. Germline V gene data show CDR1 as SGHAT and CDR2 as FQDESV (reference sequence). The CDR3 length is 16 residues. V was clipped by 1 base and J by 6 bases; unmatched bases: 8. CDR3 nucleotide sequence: TGTGCCAGCAGCTTAGGAATGCGGGGGGCCTCCAATGAGCAGTTCTTC. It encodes CASSLGMRGASNEQFF.

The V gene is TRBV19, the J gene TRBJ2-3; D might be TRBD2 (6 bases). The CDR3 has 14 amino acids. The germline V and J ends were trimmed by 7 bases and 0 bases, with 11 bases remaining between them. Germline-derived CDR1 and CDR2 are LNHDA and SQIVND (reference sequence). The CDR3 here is CASIGGTSTDTQYF. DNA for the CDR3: TGTGCCAGTATCGGCGGGACTAGCACAGATACGCAGTATTTT.

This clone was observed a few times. The CDR3 is CSAGDIEAFF. The DNA for the CDR3 is TGCAGTGCTGGGGACATTGAAGCTTTCTTT. This chain connects TRBV20-1 to TRBJ1-1; D is perhaps TRBD1 (6 bases). This CDR3 has 10 amino acids. The germline gives CDR1 DFQATT, CDR2 SNEGSKA (reference sequence). V lost 5 bases, J lost 7 bases, and 8 bases lay in between.

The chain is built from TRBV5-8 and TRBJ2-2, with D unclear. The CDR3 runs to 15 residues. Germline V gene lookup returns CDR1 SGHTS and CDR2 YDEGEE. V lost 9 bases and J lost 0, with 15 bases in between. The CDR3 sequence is CATPGYVSNTGELFF. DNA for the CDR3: TGTGCCACCCCCGGATACGTCTCGAACACCGGGGAGCTGTTTTTT.

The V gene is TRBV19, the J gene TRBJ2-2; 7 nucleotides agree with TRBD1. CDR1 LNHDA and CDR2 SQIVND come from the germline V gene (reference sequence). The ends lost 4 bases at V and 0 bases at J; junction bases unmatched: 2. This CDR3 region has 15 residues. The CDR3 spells CASSTGQTNTGELFF. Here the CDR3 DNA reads TGTGCCAGTAGTACGGGACAGACGAACACCGGGGAGCTGTTTTTT.

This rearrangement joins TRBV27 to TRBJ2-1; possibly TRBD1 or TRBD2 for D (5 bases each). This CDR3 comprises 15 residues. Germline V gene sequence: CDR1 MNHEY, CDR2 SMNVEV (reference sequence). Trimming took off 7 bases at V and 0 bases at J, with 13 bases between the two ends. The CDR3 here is CASKSGRSSYNEQFF. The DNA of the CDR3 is TGTGCCAGCAAATCAGGGAGAAGCTCCTACAATGAGCAGTTCTTC.

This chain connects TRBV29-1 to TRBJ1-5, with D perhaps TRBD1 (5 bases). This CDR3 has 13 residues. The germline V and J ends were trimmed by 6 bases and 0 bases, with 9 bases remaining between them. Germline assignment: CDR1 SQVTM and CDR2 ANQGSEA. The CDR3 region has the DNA TGCAGCGTAAGACAGAATAGCAATCAGCCCCAGCATTTT. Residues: CSVRQNSNQPQHF.

CDR3 coding DNA: TGTCGGGACCACGAGCAGTACTTC. As protein: CRDHEQYF. V gene TRBV25-1 combines with J gene TRBJ2-7, with D tentatively TRBD1 or TRBD2 (5 bases each). The germline CDR1 and CDR2 sequences are MGHDK and SYGVNS. The length of the CDR3 is 8 residues.

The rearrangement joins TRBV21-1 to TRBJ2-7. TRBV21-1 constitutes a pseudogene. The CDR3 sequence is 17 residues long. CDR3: CASSKERLPGPLYEQYF. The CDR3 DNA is TGTGCCAGCAGCAAAGAACGCCTACCCGGCCCGCTCTACGAGCAGTACTTC.

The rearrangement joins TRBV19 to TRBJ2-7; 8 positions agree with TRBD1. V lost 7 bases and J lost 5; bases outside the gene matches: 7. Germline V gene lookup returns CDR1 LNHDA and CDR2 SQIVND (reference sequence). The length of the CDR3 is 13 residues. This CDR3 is CASTDRVLDEQYF. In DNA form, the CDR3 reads TGTGCCAGTACGGACAGGGTGTTAGACGAGCAGTACTTC.